The 23 T cell receptor beta chains listed next were all sequenced from one sample in a study of T cell responses to AZD1222 COVID-19 vaccine. The repertoire was sequenced with immunoSEQ multiplex PCR; TCRdb's copy has only in-frame clones and lacks some. In the table there are some 94,000 clones, about 92% of which are singletons. The specimen was peripheral blood, collected on day 0 of AZD1222 vaccination. The origin of the receptors is an adult in good health.

This sequence joins TRBV4-2 and TRBJ1-1; no clear D gene. With 0 bases removed from V and 4 bases from J, the gap between germline ends came to 18 bases. Looked up from germline, CDR1 is LGHNA and CDR2 is YNFKEQ. This CDR3 spans 17 amino acids. The DNA for the CDR3 is TGTGCCAGCAGCCAAGAAGGAATGAGGCGAGGGAGCACTGAAGCTTTCTTT. Its translation is CASSQEGMRRGSTEAFF.

This chain joins TRBV27 and TRBJ2-1; the D gene is possibly TRBD2 (6 bases). Germline V lookup: CDR1 MNHEY, CDR2 SMNVEV (reference sequence). The CDR3 length is 12 residues. The V end lost 0 bases, the J end lost 12 bases, and 9 bases lay between the germline ends. DNA of the CDR3: TGTGCCAGCAGTTTATCCGGGAGCCTGCAGTTCTTC. Protein: CASSLSGSLQFF.

The gene calls are TRBV29-1 and TRBJ1-1; D is undetermined. Germline V gene lookup returns CDR1 SQVTM and CDR2 ANQGSEA. V lost 4 bases and J lost 0, with 6 bases in between. The CDR3 spans 12 residues. The CDR3 DNA reads as TGCAGCGTTGGACGGATGAACACTGAAGCTTTCTTT. Translation gives CSVGRMNTEAFF.

The chain joins TRBV6-1 to TRBJ1-6; D uncertain. Per the germline V gene, CDR1 is MNHNS and CDR2 is SASEGT. CDR3 length equals 14 residues. V lost 3 bases and J 2 bases, leaving 5 bases between the germline ends. The CDR3 sequence is CASSEAAYNSPLHF. The DNA for the CDR3 is TGTGCCAGCAGTGAGGCAGCCTATAATTCACCCCTCCACTTT.

This clone was seen a few times. J is TRBJ2-5 and V is TRBV7-9; tentative D call: TRBD2 (6 bases). This CDR3 has 14 amino acids. V lost 4 bases, J lost 4 bases, and 13 bases lay in between. Germline V gene sequence: CDR1 SEHNR, CDR2 FQNEAQ (reference sequence). CDR3 in amino acids: CASSSGSGGETQYF. CDR3 in DNA: TGTGCCAGCAGCTCCGGCTCCGGGGGAGAGACCCAGTACTTC.

This chain links TRBV12-3 or TRBV12-4 with TRBJ1-1; D gene uncertain. Deletions cut 6 bases from V and 2 bases from J, with 10 bases between. The CDR3 runs 13 residues. The CDR3 loop reads CASSLGGNTEAFF. The CDR3 DNA reads as TGTGCCAGCAGCTTGGGCGGAAACACTGAAGCTTTCTTT.

This chain connects TRBV7-9 to TRBJ2-2; D possibly corresponds to TRBD1 (5 bases). The germline gives CDR1 SEHNR, CDR2 FQNEAQ (reference sequence). Trimming pared 2 bases from V and 0 bases from J, leaving 7 bases between. CDR3 size: 15 residues. This chain's CDR3 is CASSLQGSNTGELFF. The CDR3 DNA reads TGTGCCAGCAGCTTACAGGGATCGAACACCGGGGAGCTGTTTTTT.

The chain combines TRBV19 with TRBJ1-5; no clear D gene. The CDR3 extends over 13 amino acids. The germline V gene has CDR1 LNHDA and CDR2 SQIVND (reference sequence). V dropped 6 bases and J dropped 0 bases, with 6 bases sitting between them. The CDR3 protein is CASRFTSNQPQHF. The CDR3 nucleotides are TGTGCCAGTAGATTCACTAGCAATCAGCCCCAGCATTTT.

The rearrangement uses TRBV7-6 and TRBJ1-6; a possible D gene is TRBD1 (6 bases). The CDR3 length is 12 residues. Germline CDR1 is SGHVS and CDR2 is FNYEAQ. V was pared by 3 bases and J by 13 bases, with 10 bases between. The CDR3 sequence is CASSLMTGPLHF. In DNA, the CDR3 is TGTGCCAGCAGCTTGATGACAGGCCCCCTCCACTTT. Complete variable domain (other parts from reference TRBV7-6 and TRBJ1-6): GAGVSQSPRYKVTKRGQDVALRCDPISGHVSLYWYRQALGQGPEFLTYFNYEAQQDKSGLPNDRFSAERPEGSISTLTIQRTEQRDSAMYRCASSLMTGPLHFGNGTRLTVT.

The J gene is TRBJ2-1, the V gene TRBV7-2; no clear D. The CDR3 contains 15 residues. Germline V gene lookup returns CDR1 SGHTA and CDR2 FQGNSA. Trimming removed 1 base from V and 1 base from J, with 8 bases in between. This CDR3 is CASSLGSVSYNEQFF. DNA of the CDR3: TGTGCCAGCAGCTTAGGGTCGGTATCCTACAATGAGCAGTTCTTC.

The CDR3 region is CASSQGLEINYGYTF. CDR3 in DNA: TGCGCCAGCAGCCAAGGGCTTGAGATTAACTATGGCTACACCTTC. The V gene is TRBV4-3, the J gene TRBJ1-2; no clear D. This CDR3 spans 15 amino acids. Germline values: CDR1 LGHNA, CDR2 YSLEER. The germline V and J ends were trimmed by 1 base and 1 base, with 10 bases remaining between them.

This clone was detected only once. The chain joins TRBV9 to TRBJ2-1, with TRBD1 identical over 7 bases. This CDR3 contains 20 residues. V shed 0 bases, J shed 8 bases, and the junction held 23 bases outside the gene matches. Germline V gene data show CDR1 as SGDLS and CDR2 as YYNGEE. The CDR3 nucleotides are TGTGCCAGCAGCGTAGTTGAAGCGGTTCAGGGGGTTGGGTTGGACGATGAGCAGTTCTTC. Its translation is CASSVVEAVQGVGLDDEQFF.

The genes are TRBV6-5 and TRBJ1-5; D is possibly TRBD1 (5 bases). Germline assignment: CDR1 MNHEY and CDR2 SVGAGI. This CDR3 region has 15 residues. Deletions cut 4 bases from V and 5 bases from J, with 15 bases between. In DNA, the CDR3 is TGTGCCAGCAGTTTCCCCGGTGACAGAGATCAGCCCCAGCATTTT. Translated, it gives CASSFPGDRDQPQHF.

The chain employs TRBV7-8 and TRBJ1-1; no clear D gene. The CDR3 totals 15 residues. Per germline, CDR1 SGHVS and CDR2 FQNEAQ. V shed 5 bases and J shed 4 bases, with 17 bases lying between them. CDR3 in amino acids: CASSRREGAGTEAFF. The CDR3 DNA is TGTGCCAGCAGCCGGAGGGAGGGAGCCGGCACTGAAGCTTTCTTT.

The rearrangement links TRBV4-1 to TRBJ1-5; no clear D. V lost 0 bases and J 5 bases, leaving 14 bases between the germline ends. This CDR3 comprises 16 residues. Per germline, CDR1 MGHRA and CDR2 YSYEKL. The CDR3 sequence is CASSQEGGSVDQPQHF. The CDR3 DNA follows: TGCGCCAGCAGCCAAGAGGGCGGTTCCGTTGATCAGCCCCAGCATTTT.

The V gene is TRBV15, the J gene TRBJ2-1; perhaps TRBD2 as D (6 bases). The V gene lost 0 bases and the J gene lost 9 bases, with 9 bases spanning the gap. Germline V gene lookup returns CDR1 LNHNV and CDR2 YYDKDF (reference sequence). CDR3 size: 13 residues. Here the CDR3 DNA reads TGTGCCACCAGCAGAGAGGGGGGAGGTGAGCAGTTCTTC. Its translation is CATSREGGGEQFF.

The CDR3 nucleotides are TGCGCCAGCAGATCGACCTTAGCGGGGGGAACCCGCGATACGCAGTATTTT. Protein sequence: CASRSTLAGGTRDTQYF. This chain connects TRBV10-2 to TRBJ2-3, with 10 bases matching TRBD2. This CDR3 region has 17 residues. V trimming: 6 bases; J trimming: 6 bases; junction bases outside the gene matches: 15. Germline V gene data show CDR1 as WSHSY and CDR2 as SAAADI.

The chain uses TRBV5-6 and TRBJ2-6; 7 positions agree with TRBD1. Per germline, CDR1 SGHDT and CDR2 YYEEEE. The V segment lost 3 bases and the J segment 2 bases; nucleotides outside the gene matches: 5. This CDR3 has 16 amino acids. CDR3 bases: TGTGCCAGCAGCTATGTAGACAGGGCTGGGGCCAACGTCCTGACTTTC. Translating it yields CASSYVDRAGANVLTF.

The chain carries TRBV10-1 and TRBJ1-1; unclear D gene. The CDR3 totals 12 residues. Germline assignment: CDR1 WNHNN and CDR2 SYGVQD (reference sequence). Between the trimmed V and J ends, which lost 3 bases and 4 bases, there was a span of 6 bases. This CDR3 reads CASSEGTTEAFF. The CDR3 region has the DNA TGCGCCAGCAGTGAAGGAACCACTGAAGCTTTCTTT.

The genes are TRBV6-5 and TRBJ2-1, with TRBD2 identical over 9 bases. Germline-derived CDR1 and CDR2 are MNHEY and SVGAGI. The CDR3 spans 15 residues. The junction had 11 bases not matched to a gene; V was cut back by 5 bases and J by 9 bases. The CDR3 DNA sequence: TGTGCCAGCAGTCCACAGGGACTAGCAGAGGTTGAGCAGTTCTTC. Protein sequence: CASSPQGLAEVEQFF.

This clone showed up just a few times. The genes are TRBV10-1 and TRBJ2-3; 11 nucleotides match TRBD1. J was trimmed by 3 bases and V by 4 bases; bases with no gene match: 6. Germline-derived CDR1 and CDR2 are WNHNN and SYGVQD (reference sequence). CDR3 length: 16 amino acids. The CDR3 protein is CASSGAGTGGTDTQYF. CDR3 in DNA: TGCGCCAGCAGTGGGGCCGGGACAGGGGGTACAGATACGCAGTATTTT.

The chain carries TRBV4-1 and TRBJ1-5; a weak D match, TRBD1 (5 bases). This CDR3 spans 16 amino acids. V lost 1 base to trimming and J lost 0 bases, with 10 bases between them. Germline V gene sequence: CDR1 MGHRA, CDR2 YSYEKL. The CDR3 spells CASSQVYGASNQPQHF. In DNA form, the CDR3 reads TGCGCCAGCAGCCAAGTATACGGGGCTAGCAATCAGCCCCAGCATTTT.

This clone was seen once. The rearrangement uses TRBV15 and TRBJ2-2; unclear D gene. CDR1 and CDR2 (germline): LNHNV, YYDKDF (reference sequence). V gave up 4 bases and J gave up 2 bases, with 8 bases separating them. This CDR3 region has 14 residues. CDR3 protein: CATSKRANTGELFF. CDR3 DNA: TGTGCCACCAGCAAACGGGCTAACACCGGGGAGCTGTTTTTT.